The T cell receptor (beta chain) described here comes from a study of CD8 T cells in ankylosing spondylitis (dated by TCRdb to between 2016 and 2019). Regarding the complete study: To find TCR variants linked to disease, the study profiled T cell receptor beta repertoires in ankylosing spondylitis patients and healthy donors. The full study cohort was made up of over 20 ankylosing spondylitis patients and 108 healthy donors. Peripheral blood was sampled, and synovial fluid was additionally collected from ankylosing spondylitis patients. The study at large found these results: A CD8+ phenotype was shown by the disease-linked clones, which were found at relatively low frequencies in peripheral blood. The disease-linked clones were reported to be significantly enriched in matched synovial fluid samples from ankylosing spondylitis patients. Blood from ankylosing spondylitis patients appeared to be characterized by a TCR beta motif composed of about eight highly homologous amino acid variants. Some motif variants had previously been reported in the synovial fluid and blood of reactive arthritis patients, which suggests shared mechanisms of disease initiation.

As concerns this clonotype: It has no known antigen specificity. Base qualities were left out, and no much larger clone turns up one base away.

The CDR1 and CDR2 encoded by the germline V gene (reference sequence) are DFQATT and SNEGSKA. The cysteine opens and the phenylalanine closes a CDR3 of 18 amino acids. Just the 54-base CDR3 DNA is kept, in frame starting at base 1. After removal of 1 base from V and 3 bases from J, the junction retains 15 bases not matched to a gene. The sample was run on an Illumina HiSeq 2500. TCR beta libraries were prepared by quantitative 5'-RACE with molecular barcodes. On the authors' methods: A new computational method, built on a probabilistic model of VDJ rearrangement, was used to identify disease-linked TCR variants. TCRdb handled the public reads itself, with Q25 trimming in fastp and clone calling in MiXCR, and kept productive beta chains. Each entry merges the rows of one CDR3 protein and shows their most common DNA and genes. The V and J calls were not made by the authors but by TCRdb's processing. Recorded for this sample are about 540,000 distinct CDR3 sequences; about 12% of them occurred a single time. 6.5% to 7% of the sample is held by the ten biggest clonotypes.

The sample taken for sequencing was blood, either unsorted or a sorted T cell fraction (not recorded which). In this chain, TRBV20-1 is recombined with TRBJ2-3, and 8 junction bases match TRBD2. The receptor was isolated from a male donor with ankylosing spondylitis. Read as DNA, the sequence is TGCAGTGCTAGAGGCCCAGTTGCGAGCGGGAGCCATACAGATACGCAGTATTTT. It encodes CSARGPVASGSHTDTQYF.